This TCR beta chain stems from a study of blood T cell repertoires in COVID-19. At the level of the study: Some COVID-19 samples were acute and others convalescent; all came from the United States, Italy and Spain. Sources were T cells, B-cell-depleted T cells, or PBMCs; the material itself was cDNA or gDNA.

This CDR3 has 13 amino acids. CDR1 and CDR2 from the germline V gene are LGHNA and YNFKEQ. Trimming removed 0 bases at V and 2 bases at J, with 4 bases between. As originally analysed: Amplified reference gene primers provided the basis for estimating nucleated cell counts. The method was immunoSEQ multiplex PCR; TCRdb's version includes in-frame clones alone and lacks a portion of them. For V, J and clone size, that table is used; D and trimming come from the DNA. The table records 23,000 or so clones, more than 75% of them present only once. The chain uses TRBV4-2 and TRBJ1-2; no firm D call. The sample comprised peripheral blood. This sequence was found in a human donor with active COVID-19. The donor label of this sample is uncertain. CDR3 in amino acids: CASSQDLNYGYTF. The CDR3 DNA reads TGTGCCAGCAGCCAAGATCTCAACTATGGCTACACCTTC.